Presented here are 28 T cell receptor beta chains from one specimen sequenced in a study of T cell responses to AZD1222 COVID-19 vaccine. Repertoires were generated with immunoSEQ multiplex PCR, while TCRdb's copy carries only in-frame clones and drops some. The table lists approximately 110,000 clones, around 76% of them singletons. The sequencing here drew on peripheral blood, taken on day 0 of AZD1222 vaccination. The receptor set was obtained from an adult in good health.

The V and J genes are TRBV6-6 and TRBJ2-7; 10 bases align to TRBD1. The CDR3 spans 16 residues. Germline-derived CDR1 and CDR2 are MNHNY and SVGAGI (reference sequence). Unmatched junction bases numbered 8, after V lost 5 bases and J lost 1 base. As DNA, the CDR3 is TGTGCCAGCAGTCTGCCGGGACAGGGGATTTCCTACGAGCAGTACTTC. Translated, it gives CASSLPGQGISYEQYF.

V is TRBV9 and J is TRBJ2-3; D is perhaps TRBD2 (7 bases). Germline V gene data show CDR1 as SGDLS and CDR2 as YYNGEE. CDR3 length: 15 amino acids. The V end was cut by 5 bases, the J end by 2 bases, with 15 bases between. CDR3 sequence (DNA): TGTGCCAGCAGTTCTCGGGGGGCTAACACAGATACGCAGTATTTT. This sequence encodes CASSSRGANTDTQYF.

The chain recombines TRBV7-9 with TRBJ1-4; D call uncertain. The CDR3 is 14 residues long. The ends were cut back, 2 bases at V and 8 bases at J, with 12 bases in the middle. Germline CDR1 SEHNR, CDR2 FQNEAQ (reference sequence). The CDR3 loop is CASSLISGGEKLFF. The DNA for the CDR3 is TGTGCCAGCAGCTTAATTTCTGGTGGGGAAAAACTGTTTTTT.

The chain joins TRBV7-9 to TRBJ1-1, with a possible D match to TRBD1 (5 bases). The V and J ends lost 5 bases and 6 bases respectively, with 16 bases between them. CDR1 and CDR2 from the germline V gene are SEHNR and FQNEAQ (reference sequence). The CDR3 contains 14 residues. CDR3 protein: CASSEAGRVAEAFF. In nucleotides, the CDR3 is TGTGCCAGCAGCGAAGCAGGGCGGGTCGCTGAAGCTTTCTTT.

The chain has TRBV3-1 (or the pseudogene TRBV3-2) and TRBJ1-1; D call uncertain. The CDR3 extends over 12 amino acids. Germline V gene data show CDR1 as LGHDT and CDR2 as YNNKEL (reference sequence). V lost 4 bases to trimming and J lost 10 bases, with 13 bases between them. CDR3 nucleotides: TGTGCCAGCAGCCGAGATATTAGTCCAGCTTTCTTT. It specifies CASSRDISPAFF.

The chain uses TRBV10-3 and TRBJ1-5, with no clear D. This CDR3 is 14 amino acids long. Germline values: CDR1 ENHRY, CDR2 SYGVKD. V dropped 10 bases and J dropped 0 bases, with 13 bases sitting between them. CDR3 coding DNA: TGTGCCACCCACGGGGATAATAGCAATCAGCCCCAGCATTTT. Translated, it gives CATHGDNSNQPQHF.

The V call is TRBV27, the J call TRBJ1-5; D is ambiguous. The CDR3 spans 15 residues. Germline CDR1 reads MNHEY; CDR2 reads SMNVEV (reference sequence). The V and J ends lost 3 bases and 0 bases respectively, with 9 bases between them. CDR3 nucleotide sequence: TGTGCCAGCAGTTTGAAAGGTTATAGCAATCAGCCCCAGCATTTT. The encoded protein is CASSLKGYSNQPQHF.

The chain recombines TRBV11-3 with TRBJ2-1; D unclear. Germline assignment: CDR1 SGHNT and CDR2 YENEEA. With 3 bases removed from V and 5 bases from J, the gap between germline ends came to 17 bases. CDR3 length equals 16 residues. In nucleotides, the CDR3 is TGTGCCAGCAGCTTTGGGGTAGGGTCCTACAACAATGAGCAGTTCTTC. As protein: CASSFGVGSYNNEQFF.

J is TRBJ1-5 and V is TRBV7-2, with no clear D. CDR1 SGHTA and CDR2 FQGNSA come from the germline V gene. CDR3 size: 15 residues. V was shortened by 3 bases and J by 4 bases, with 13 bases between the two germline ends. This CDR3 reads CASSFAVSANQPQHF. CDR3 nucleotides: TGTGCCAGCAGCTTTGCCGTGTCCGCTAATCAGCCCCAGCATTTT.

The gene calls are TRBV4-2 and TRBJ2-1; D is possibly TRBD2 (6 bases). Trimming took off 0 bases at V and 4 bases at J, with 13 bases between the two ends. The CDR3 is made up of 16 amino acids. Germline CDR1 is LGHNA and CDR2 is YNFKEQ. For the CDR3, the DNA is TGTGCCAGCAGCCAAGATCCTAGCGAAAGGTACAATGAGCAGTTCTTC. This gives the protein CASSQDPSERYNEQFF.

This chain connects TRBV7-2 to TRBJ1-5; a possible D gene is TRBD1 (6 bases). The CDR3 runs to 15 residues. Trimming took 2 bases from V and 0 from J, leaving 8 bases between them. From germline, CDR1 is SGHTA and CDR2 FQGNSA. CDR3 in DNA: TGTGCCAGCAGCTTAAAGGGGGATAGCAATCAGCCCCAGCATTTT. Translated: CASSLKGDSNQPQHF. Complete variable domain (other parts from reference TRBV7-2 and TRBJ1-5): GAGVSQSPSNKVTEKGKDVELRCDPISGHTALYWYRQSLGQGLEFLIYFQGNSAPDKSGLPSDRFSAERTGGSVSTLTIQRTQQEDSAVYLCASSLKGDSNQPQHFGDGTRLSIL.

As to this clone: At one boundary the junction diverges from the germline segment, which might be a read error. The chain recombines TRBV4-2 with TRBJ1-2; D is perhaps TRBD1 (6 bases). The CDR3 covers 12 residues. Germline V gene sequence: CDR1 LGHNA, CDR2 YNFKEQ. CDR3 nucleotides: TGTGCCAGCAGCCGAAGTCGGAGAGACAGGTGCTTC. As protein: CASSRSRRDRCF.

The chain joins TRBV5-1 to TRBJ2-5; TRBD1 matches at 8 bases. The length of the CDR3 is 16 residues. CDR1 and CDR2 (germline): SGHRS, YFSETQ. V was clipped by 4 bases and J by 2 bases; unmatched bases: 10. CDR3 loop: CASSARTGSLQETQYF. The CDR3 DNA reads TGCGCCAGCAGCGCAAGGACAGGGAGTCTTCAAGAGACCCAGTACTTC.

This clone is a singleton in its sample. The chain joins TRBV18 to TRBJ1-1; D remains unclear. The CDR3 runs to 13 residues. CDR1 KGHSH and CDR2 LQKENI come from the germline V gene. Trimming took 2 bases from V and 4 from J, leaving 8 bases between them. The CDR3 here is CASSPRTVTEAFF. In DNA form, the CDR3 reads TGTGCCAGCTCACCAAGGACGGTCACTGAAGCTTTCTTT.

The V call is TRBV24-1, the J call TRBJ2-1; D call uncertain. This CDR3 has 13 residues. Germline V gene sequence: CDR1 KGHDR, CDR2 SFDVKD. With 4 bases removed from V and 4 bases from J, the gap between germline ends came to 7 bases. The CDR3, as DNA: TGTGCCACCAGTGACGAACGGTACAATGAGCAGTTCTTC. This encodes CATSDERYNEQFF.

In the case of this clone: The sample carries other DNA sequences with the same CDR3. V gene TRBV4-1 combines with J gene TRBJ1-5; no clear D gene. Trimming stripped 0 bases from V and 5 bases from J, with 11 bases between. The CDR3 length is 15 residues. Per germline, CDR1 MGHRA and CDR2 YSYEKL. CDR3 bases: TGCGCCAGCAGCCAAGATCCAGAACGGGATCAGCCCCAGCATTTT. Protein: CASSQDPERDQPQHF.

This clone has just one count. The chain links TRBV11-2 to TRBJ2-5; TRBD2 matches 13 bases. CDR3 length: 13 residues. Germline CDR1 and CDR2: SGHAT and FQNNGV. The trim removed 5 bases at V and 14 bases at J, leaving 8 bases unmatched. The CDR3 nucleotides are TGTGCCAGCAGCGGGGGACTAGCGGGGTTGCGATACTTC. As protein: CASSGGLAGLRYF.

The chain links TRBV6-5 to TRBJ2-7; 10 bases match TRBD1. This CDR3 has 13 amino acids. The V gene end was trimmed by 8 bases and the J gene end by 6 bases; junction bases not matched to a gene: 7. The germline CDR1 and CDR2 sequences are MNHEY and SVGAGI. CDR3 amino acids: CASHPTGGAEQYF. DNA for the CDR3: TGTGCCAGCCACCCGACAGGGGGCGCCGAGCAGTACTTC.

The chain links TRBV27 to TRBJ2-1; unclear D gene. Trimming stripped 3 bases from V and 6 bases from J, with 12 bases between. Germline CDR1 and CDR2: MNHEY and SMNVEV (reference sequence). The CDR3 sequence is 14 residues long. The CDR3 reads CASSFLDVGNEQFF. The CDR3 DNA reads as TGTGCCAGCAGTTTCTTAGATGTAGGCAATGAGCAGTTCTTC.

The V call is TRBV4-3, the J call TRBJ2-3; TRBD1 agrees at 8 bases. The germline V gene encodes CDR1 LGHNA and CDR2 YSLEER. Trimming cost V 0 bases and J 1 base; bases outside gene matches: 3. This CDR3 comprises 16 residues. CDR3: CASSQDPGQGTDTQYF. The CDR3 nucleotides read TGCGCCAGCAGCCAAGACCCGGGACAGGGCACAGATACGCAGTATTTT.

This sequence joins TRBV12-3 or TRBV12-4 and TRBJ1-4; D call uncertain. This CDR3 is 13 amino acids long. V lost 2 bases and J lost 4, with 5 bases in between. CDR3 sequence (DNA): TGTGCCAGCAGTTTAAGGCATAATGAAAAACTGTTTTTT. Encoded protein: CASSLRHNEKLFF.

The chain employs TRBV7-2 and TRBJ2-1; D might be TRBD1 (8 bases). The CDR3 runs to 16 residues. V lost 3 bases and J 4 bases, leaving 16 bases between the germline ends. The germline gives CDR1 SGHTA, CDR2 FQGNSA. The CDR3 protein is CASSFNRGGRYNEQFF. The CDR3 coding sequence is TGTGCCAGCAGCTTTAACAGGGGGGGGAGATACAATGAGCAGTTCTTC.

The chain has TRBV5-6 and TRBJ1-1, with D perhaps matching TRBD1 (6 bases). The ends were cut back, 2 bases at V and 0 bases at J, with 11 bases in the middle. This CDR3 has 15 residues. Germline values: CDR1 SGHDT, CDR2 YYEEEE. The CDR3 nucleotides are TGTGCCAGCAGCTTTAGTCAGGGGATGAACACTGAAGCTTTCTTT. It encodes CASSFSQGMNTEAFF.

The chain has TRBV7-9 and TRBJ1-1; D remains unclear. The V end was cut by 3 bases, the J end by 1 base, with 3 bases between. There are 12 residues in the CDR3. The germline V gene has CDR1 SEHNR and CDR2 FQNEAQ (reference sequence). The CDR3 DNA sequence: TGTGCCAGCAGCTTTGGGAACACTGAAGCTTTCTTT. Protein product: CASSFGNTEAFF.

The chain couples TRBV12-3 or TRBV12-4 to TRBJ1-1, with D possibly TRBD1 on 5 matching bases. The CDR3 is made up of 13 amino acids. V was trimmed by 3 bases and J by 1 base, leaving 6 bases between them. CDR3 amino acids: CASSLGGNTEAFF. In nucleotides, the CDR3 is TGTGCCAGCAGTTTGGGGGGGAACACTGAAGCTTTCTTT.

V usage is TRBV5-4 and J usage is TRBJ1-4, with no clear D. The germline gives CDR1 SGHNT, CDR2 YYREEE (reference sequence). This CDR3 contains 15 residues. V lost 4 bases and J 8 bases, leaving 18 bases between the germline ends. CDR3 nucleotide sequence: TGTGCCAGCAGCCGCGAGGGAGGGAGATCGGAAAAACTGTTTTTT. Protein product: CASSREGGRSEKLFF.

CDR3 DNA sequence: TGTGCCAGCAGCCAAGACTTGGGGGTGATGAACACTGAAGCTTTCTTT. Translation gives CASSQDLGVMNTEAFF. V usage is TRBV14 and J usage is TRBJ1-1; weak D call: TRBD1 (5 bases). This CDR3 is built from 16 residues. The germline V gene has CDR1 SGHDN and CDR2 FVKESK. V lost 0 bases and J 0 bases, leaving 11 bases between the germline ends.

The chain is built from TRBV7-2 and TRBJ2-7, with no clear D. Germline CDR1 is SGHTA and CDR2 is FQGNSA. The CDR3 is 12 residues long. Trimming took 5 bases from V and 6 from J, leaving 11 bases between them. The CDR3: CASSRLGVEQYF. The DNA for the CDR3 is TGTGCCAGCAGCCGCCTAGGCGTCGAGCAGTACTTC.